Below are 14 T cell receptor beta chains sequenced from a single sample in a study of T-cell reconstitution after alpha-beta-depleted transplantation in children (dated by TCRdb to about 2016). The library came from PCR. Sequencing took place on an Illumina HiSeq 2500. To normalize quantification of the TCRbeta repertoire, the TCR libraries were built with molecular barcoding that relied on unique molecular identifiers. The raw public reads went through TCRdb reprocessing: fastp at Q25, MiXCR clone calling, in-frame beta chains kept. CDR3 protein sequences are deduplicated, and each keeps its most common genes and DNA. This sample comprises some 550,000 distinct CDR3 sequences, about 17% of them detected only once. The top ten clonotypes cover 2.5% to 4% of the sample. Sequences were derived from PBMCs from the stem cell graft donor, sampled from the stem cell graft. The source is a human donor who donated a stem cell graft to a child with acute lymphoblastic leukemia.

This clonotype was observed at least ten times. This sequence joins TRBV12-3 or TRBV12-4 and TRBJ2-4; D is unresolved. Trimming removed 1 base at V and 6 bases at J, with 7 bases between. The CDR3 spans 13 residues. This chain's CDR3 is CASSLVLGNIQYF. The CDR3 region has the DNA TGTGCCAGCAGTTTAGTACTGGGAAACATTCAGTACTTC.

This clonotype was counted a few times. The rearrangement links TRBV5-1 to TRBJ2-7; D remains unclear. This CDR3 contains 13 residues. CDR1 is SGHRS and CDR2 is YFSETQ in the germline V gene. V was shortened by 1 base and J by 3 bases, with 8 bases between the two germline ends. Here the CDR3 reads CASSLLANYEQYF. The CDR3 DNA reads as TGCGCCAGCAGCTTGTTGGCTAACTACGAGCAGTACTTC.

The table lists this clonotype with many counts. The V and J genes are TRBV7-8 and TRBJ1-4; unclear D gene. Trimming took 4 bases from V and 0 from J, leaving 12 bases between them. Per germline, CDR1 SGHVS and CDR2 FQNEAQ. The length of the CDR3 is 16 residues. In DNA form, the CDR3 reads TGTGCCAGCAGCTCCAGGTCCCCAGCAACTAATGAAAAACTGTTTTTT. This gives the protein CASSSRSPATNEKLFF. Using reference TRBV7-8 and TRBJ1-4 for the parts outside the CDR3, the full variable domain is GAGVSQSPRYKVAKRGQDVALRCDPISGHVSLFWYQQALGQGPEFLTYFQNEAQLDKSGLPSDRFFAERPEGSVSTLKIQRTQQEDSAVYLCASSSRSPATNEKLFFGSGTQLSVL.

This chain joins TRBV6-5 and TRBJ1-5; D unresolved. The length of the CDR3 is 16 residues. CDR1 MNHEY and CDR2 SVGAGI come from the germline V gene. Deletions cut 0 bases from V and 6 bases from J, with 15 bases between. The CDR3 nucleotides read TGTGCCAGCAGTTACTCTTGGGGAGTTCGGAGTCAGCCCCAGCATTTT. This sequence encodes CASSYSWGVRSQPQHF.

This clonotype has only a few counts. The genes are TRBV10-3 and TRBJ2-7; 10 bases are a match to TRBD1. The CDR3 loop spans 16 amino acids. V lost 4 bases and J lost 3; bases outside the gene matches: 9. From germline, CDR1 is ENHRY and CDR2 SYGVKD. The CDR3 sequence is CAISVEGTGALYEQYF. The DNA for the CDR3 is TGTGCCATCAGTGTCGAAGGGACAGGGGCCCTCTACGAGCAGTACTTC.

V and J are TRBV18 and TRBJ2-3; D remains ambiguous. The CDR3 sequence is 12 residues long. Germline lookup yields CDR1 KGHSH and CDR2 LQKENI. The V gene lost 0 bases and the J gene lost 6 bases, with 4 bases spanning the gap. The CDR3 is CASSPPLDTQYF. The CDR3 DNA reads TGTGCCAGCTCACCACCATTGGATACGCAGTATTTT. Combining the CDR3 with reference TRBV18 and TRBJ2-3 gives the whole variable domain NAGVMQNPRHLVRRRGQEARLRCSPMKGHSHVYWYRQLPEEGLKFMVYLQKENIIDESGMPKERFSAEFPKEGPSILRIQQVVRGDSAAYFCASSPPLDTQYFGPGTRLTVL.

This clonotype has more than one count but fewer than ten. Its ends do not fully match the called genes, so a read error is possible. J is TRBJ2-2 and V is TRBV10-3; D is unresolved. The CDR3 is 13 amino acids. The germline V gene encodes CDR1 ENHRY and CDR2 SYGVKD. The CDR3 loop is CAIMDANTGELFF. The DNA for the CDR3 is TGTGCCATCATGGACGCGAATACCGGGGAGCTGTTTTTT.

The rearrangement joins TRBV18 to TRBJ1-1; 7 bases line up with TRBD1. The V gene end was trimmed by 2 bases and the J gene end by 3 bases; junction bases not matched to a gene: 9. The CDR3 runs 16 residues. CDR1 is KGHSH, CDR2 LQKENI, per germline. CDR3 loop: CASSPLGQTYDTEAFF. The CDR3 nucleotides are TGTGCCAGCTCACCATTGGGACAGACCTATGACACTGAAGCTTTCTTT.

This chain links TRBV11-2 with TRBJ2-2; TRBD2 matches at 11 bases. Losses at the gene ends were 5 bases for V and 2 bases for J; bases not matched to a gene: 7. The CDR3 is made up of 17 amino acids. Germline CDR1 is SGHAT and CDR2 is FQNNGV. The CDR3 nucleotides are TGTGCCAGCAGCGCAACCCGACTAGCGGGAAACACCGGGGAGCTGTTTTTT. Translation gives CASSATRLAGNTGELFF.

This clonotype showed up just a few times. The rearrangement uses TRBV5-6 and TRBJ2-3; TRBD1 or TRBD2 may be the D gene (5 bases each). The CDR3 is 15 amino acids. V dropped 4 bases and J dropped 0 bases, with 12 bases sitting between them. Germline-derived CDR1 and CDR2 are SGHDT and YYEEEE. The CDR3 sequence is CASSAGTQSTDTQYF. CDR3 nucleotide sequence: TGTGCCAGCAGCGCCGGGACCCAGAGCACAGATACGCAGTATTTT. The full variable domain, its missing parts supplied by reference TRBV5-6 and TRBJ2-3, is DAGVTQSPTHLIKTRGQQVTLRCSPKSGHDTVSWYQQALGQGPQFIFQYYEEEERQRGNFPDRFSGHQFPNYSSELNVNALLLGDSALYLCASSAGTQSTDTQYFGPGTRLTVL.

This clonotype was picked up a small number of times. The chain uses TRBV10-3 and TRBJ1-2, with 9 bases that match TRBD1. The CDR3 is 16 amino acids. V lost 4 bases and J lost 0; bases outside the gene matches: 6. Germline CDR1 is ENHRY and CDR2 is SYGVKD. CDR3 in amino acids: CAISAYDRGTNYGYTF. For the CDR3, the DNA is TGTGCCATCAGTGCCTATGACAGGGGGACTAACTATGGCTACACCTTC.

The V gene is TRBV29-1, the J gene TRBJ2-7, with D possibly matching TRBD2 (6 bases). Germline values: CDR1 SQVTM, CDR2 ANQGSEA. This CDR3 is 12 amino acids long. Deletions cut 6 bases from V and 0 bases from J, with 9 bases between. This CDR3 is CSVREPSYEQYF. As DNA, the CDR3 is TGCAGCGTGCGGGAACCCTCCTACGAGCAGTACTTC.

The chain has TRBV20-1 and TRBJ2-7; 9 bases align to TRBD1. The CDR3 consists of 15 residues. V lost 3 bases, J lost 2 bases, and 8 bases stayed unmatched. The germline V gene has CDR1 DFQATT and CDR2 SNEGSKA (reference sequence). The CDR3 DNA is TGCAGTGCTAGGGACTCCGGGACAGGGACCTACGAGCAGTACTTC. Translation: CSARDSGTGTYEQYF.

The rearrangement uses TRBV10-3 and TRBJ2-7; D may be TRBD1 (6 bases). The germline V and J ends were trimmed by 1 base and 2 bases, with 12 bases remaining between them. Germline loops: CDR1 ENHRY, CDR2 SYGVKD. The CDR3 is 15 amino acids. The DNA for the CDR3 is TGTGCCATCAGTGAGTTCAGGGGAGACGCCTACGAGCAGTACTTC. It translates to CAISEFRGDAYEQYF.